Presented here are 29 T cell receptor beta chains from one specimen sequenced in a study of identical twins. TCRdb reprocessed the 5' RACE reads via MiXCR and lists one record per CDR3 protein. The profile covers a few hundred thousand distinct CDR3 sequences, with approximately 10% appearing a single time and over 7% taken by the ten largest. Sequencing was carried out using naive T cells sorted from blood. The source of these receptors is a woman in her fifties or sixties in good health.

This clonotype was found a few times. The chain carries TRBV4-1 and TRBJ2-7, with D maybe TRBD2 (6 bases). V was shortened by 1 base and J by 7 bases, with 11 bases between the two germline ends. The germline gives CDR1 MGHRA, CDR2 YSYEKL. The CDR3 has 13 residues. The CDR3 nucleotides are TGCGCCAGCAGCCAAGGTCGCGCGGGGGAGCAGTACTTC. Its protein is CASSQGRAGEQYF.

This sequence joins TRBV7-9 and TRBJ2-5; 8 bases match TRBD1. CDR3 length: 15 residues. CDR1 and CDR2 (germline): SEHNR, FQNEAQ (reference sequence). V was clipped by 3 bases and J by 2 bases; unmatched bases: 5. The CDR3 protein is CASSFGQGLQETQYF. The CDR3 DNA reads as TGTGCCAGCAGCTTCGGACAGGGCCTACAAGAGACCCAGTACTTC.

This chain joins TRBV12-5 and TRBJ1-5; no clear D. CDR1 LGHNT and CDR2 FRNRAP come from the germline V gene. This CDR3 comprises 14 residues. Trimming left V 1 base short and J 6 bases short, with 10 bases between. CDR3 region: CASGLDSRGQPQHF. The CDR3 nucleotides are TGTGCTAGTGGTTTGGACAGCCGGGGTCAGCCCCAGCATTTT.

The genes are TRBV3-1 and TRBJ1-4; no clear D. Germline V CDR1 and CDR2: LGHDT, YNNKEL (reference sequence). V lost 0 bases and J lost 7, with 12 bases in between. The CDR3 consists of 15 residues. The CDR3 DNA reads as TGTGCCAGCAGCCAAGAGGCCGGGTGGGGTGAAAAACTGTTTTTT. It yields the protein CASSQEAGWGEKLFF.

The V gene is TRBV6-2 or TRBV6-3, the J gene TRBJ2-7; D is unresolved. This CDR3 has 12 residues. The V gene lost 7 bases and the J gene lost 7 bases, with 14 bases spanning the gap. Germline values: CDR1 MNHEY, CDR2 SVGEGT. The CDR3 spells CASTNPQEEQYF. CDR3 bases: TGTGCCAGCACCAACCCCCAGGAGGAGCAGTACTTC.

This sequence joins TRBV12-3 or TRBV12-4 and TRBJ1-6; D is undetermined. The CDR3 contains 13 residues. Between the trimmed V and J ends, which lost 2 bases and 13 bases, there was a span of 12 bases. The CDR3 DNA reads as TGTGCCAGCAGTTTAACCACAGCAACCCCCCTCCACTTT. Translated: CASSLTTATPLHF.

The chain uses TRBV11-3 and TRBJ2-3; the D is unclear. Deletions cut 3 bases from V and 9 bases from J, with 13 bases between. CDR1 and CDR2 from the germline V gene are SGHNT and YENEEA. The CDR3 is 13 residues long. DNA of the CDR3: TGTGCCAGCAGCTTCGGTGCCTATGGGACGCAGTATTTT. The encoded protein is CASSFGAYGTQYF.

This chain connects TRBV5-1 to TRBJ2-7, with 11 bases that match TRBD2. Germline assignment: CDR1 SGHRS and CDR2 YFSETQ. With 3 bases clipped from V and 3 bases from J, the junction kept 11 bases outside the gene matches. CDR3 length: 17 residues. For the CDR3, the DNA is TGCGCCAGCAGCTGGAGGGTAGCGGGAGGGGACAACTACGAGCAGTACTTC. Encoded protein: CASSWRVAGGDNYEQYF.

There are a few counts of this clonotype. V and J are TRBV12-3 or TRBV12-4 and TRBJ1-5; 7 bases are shared with TRBD1. This CDR3 is built from 13 residues. The V and J ends lost 7 bases and 9 bases, in that order; junction bases with no gene match: 9. Written as DNA, the CDR3 is TGTGCCAGCACTGAAAGGGGGCTTCGGCCCCAGCATTTT. This sequence encodes CASTERGLRPQHF.

This clonotype was counted at least ten times. The V gene is TRBV20-1, the J gene TRBJ2-1; D is unresolved. Trimming pared 5 bases from V and 5 bases from J, leaving 13 bases between. Looked up from germline, CDR1 is DFQATT and CDR2 is SNEGSKA (reference sequence). The CDR3 is made up of 13 amino acids. CDR3 region: CSAFLGRDNEQFF. The CDR3 DNA is TGCAGTGCTTTCCTGGGTAGAGACAATGAGCAGTTCTTC.

Comment on this clonotype: At one end, the junction sequence differs from germline, possibly due to a read error. The V gene is TRBV27, the J gene TRBJ2-1; D tentatively fits TRBD1 or TRBD2 (5 bases each). The CDR3 is 13 amino acids. Germline lookup yields CDR1 MNHEY and CDR2 SMNVEV (reference sequence). CDR3 region: CASSLGTPNEHFF. In DNA, the CDR3 is TGTGCCAGCAGTTTAGGGACCCCTAATGAGCACTTCTTC.

This clonotype was seen a few times. The rearrangement uses TRBV4-1 and TRBJ1-5, with unresolved D. CDR3 length: 15 residues. Germline loops: CDR1 MGHRA, CDR2 YSYEKL. Trimming cost V 0 bases and J 0 bases, with 6 bases left between them. CDR3 amino acids: CASSQETDSNQPQHF. For the CDR3, the DNA is TGCGCCAGCAGCCAAGAGACGGATAGCAATCAGCCCCAGCATTTT.

The genes are TRBV10-3 and TRBJ2-5, with TRBD2 matching over 14 bases. The V gene end was trimmed by 2 bases and the J gene end by 5 bases; junction bases not matched to a gene: 4. Germline V gene lookup returns CDR1 ENHRY and CDR2 SYGVKD. This CDR3 spans 16 amino acids. The CDR3 sequence is CAISEGLAGGLETQYF. The CDR3 coding sequence is TGTGCCATCAGTGAGGGACTAGCGGGAGGTCTGGAGACCCAGTACTTC.

The chain employs TRBV5-5 and TRBJ2-7; 7 positions match TRBD1. This CDR3 contains 16 residues. Trimming at V came to 5 bases and at J to 3 bases, leaving 14 bases not matched to a gene. CDR1 and CDR2 (germline): SGHKS, YYEKEE (reference sequence). CDR3 sequence reads: CASRPAGTDPNYEQYV. CDR3 DNA: TGTGCCAGCAGGCCCGCCGGGACAGACCCAAACTACGAGCAGTACGTC.

Turning to this clonotype: A read error may be the cause here, since a much bigger clone is one base away. The J gene is TRBJ2-2, the V gene TRBV5-1; D remains ambiguous. The CDR3 has 14 residues. Per germline, CDR1 SGHRS and CDR2 YFSETQ. The CDR3 DNA follows: TGCGCCTGCAGCTTGAGCCGGGCACCAGGGGAGCTGTTTTTT. Encoded protein: CACSLSRAPGELFF.

V is TRBV6-5 and J is TRBJ2-5, with D tentatively TRBD1 or TRBD2 (6 bases each). The germline gives CDR1 MNHEY, CDR2 SVGAGI. The V end was cut by 5 bases, the J end by 7 bases, with 14 bases between. This CDR3 has 13 amino acids. The CDR3 here is CASSTRGRGTQYF. As DNA, the CDR3 is TGTGCCAGCAGTACCCGGGGGCGCGGGACCCAGTACTTC.

Only a few counts were recorded for this clonotype. Written as DNA, the CDR3 is TGTGCCAGCAGCTTGGTTGGCAGGGCGAGGGATACGCAGTATTTT. Translated: CASSLVGRARDTQYF. The V call is TRBV5-6, the J call TRBJ2-3, with D possibly matching TRBD1 (5 bases). Germline lookup yields CDR1 SGHDT and CDR2 YYEEEE. CDR3 length: 15 amino acids. V was shortened by 0 bases and J by 6 bases, with 14 bases between the two germline ends.

J is TRBJ2-3 and V is TRBV5-1; 13 nucleotides line up with TRBD2. Germline V lookup: CDR1 SGHRS, CDR2 YFSETQ. The V and J ends lost 7 bases and 5 bases, in that order; junction bases with no gene match: 7. There are 15 residues in the CDR3. The CDR3 loop reads CASRGLAGVGDTQYF. Here the CDR3 DNA reads TGCGCCAGCCGAGGACTAGCGGGAGTAGGAGATACGCAGTATTTT. The full variable domain, with the rest looked up from reference TRBV5-1 and TRBJ2-3, is KAGVTQTPRYLIKTRGQQVTLSCSPISGHRSVSWYQQTPGQGLQFLFEYFSETQRNKGNFPGRFSGRQFSNSRSEMNVSTLELGDSALYLCASRGLAGVGDTQYFGPGTRLTVL.

Many counts were recorded for this clonotype. The rearrangement joins TRBV27 to TRBJ2-1, with D unresolved. V was shortened by 5 bases and J by 2 bases, with 13 bases between the two germline ends. The CDR3 spans 15 residues. The germline V gene has CDR1 MNHEY and CDR2 SMNVEV (reference sequence). CDR3 DNA: TGTGCCAGCAGTCTTACTCGTAAACCCTACAATGAGCAGTTCTTC. Amino acid sequence: CASSLTRKPYNEQFF.

The rearrangement links TRBV7-9 to TRBJ2-5; D gene uncertain. The CDR3 is made up of 14 amino acids. Germline lookup yields CDR1 SEHNR and CDR2 FQNEAQ (reference sequence). The germline V and J ends were trimmed by 6 bases and 0 bases, with 11 bases remaining between them. CDR3 DNA: TGTGCCAGCAGGCCTGGGGTGTACCAAGAGACCCAGTACTTC. It translates to CASRPGVYQETQYF.

CDR3 loop: CASSQTGDPYF. CDR3 DNA sequence: TGTGCCAGCAGCCAAACAGGGGACCCGTACTTC. The rearrangement uses TRBV3-1 and TRBJ2-5; TRBD1 matches at 7 bases. V lost 2 bases to trimming and J lost 13 bases; unmatched junction nucleotides: 4. The CDR3 consists of 11 residues. Germline V lookup: CDR1 LGHDT, CDR2 YNNKEL (reference sequence).

This clonotype has a count of ten or more. The chain is built from TRBV7-9 and TRBJ1-2; tentative D call: TRBD1 (5 bases). The ends were cut back, 7 bases at V and 10 bases at J, with 16 bases in the middle. This CDR3 is built from 12 residues. Germline assignment: CDR1 SEHNR and CDR2 FQNEAQ (reference sequence). CDR3 protein: CASTQEGRNYTF. The DNA for the CDR3 is TGTGCCAGCACCCAAGAGGGGAGAAACTACACCTTC.

This chain uses TRBV7-2 with TRBJ2-1, with TRBD1 identical over 7 bases. The CDR3 extends over 11 amino acids. Germline-derived CDR1 and CDR2 are SGHTA and FQGNSA. The junction had 5 bases not matched to a gene; V was cut back by 3 bases and J by 15 bases. For the CDR3, the DNA is TGTGCCAGCAGCTTTACAGGGGTTCCGTTCTTC. Protein sequence: CASSFTGVPFF.

This clonotype occurred many times. The CDR3 spells CSGTGLWETQYF. The CDR3 DNA is TGCAGCGGAACAGGGTTGTGGGAGACCCAGTACTTC. This chain links TRBV29-1 with TRBJ2-5; D is possibly TRBD1 (6 bases). V lost 7 bases to trimming and J lost 5 bases, with 14 bases between them. The CDR3 is 12 amino acids. Germline loops: CDR1 SQVTM, CDR2 ANQGSEA.

This clonotype has a count of ten or more. The CDR3 protein is CASSLLGTGDEQFF. The CDR3 nucleotides are TGTGCCAGCAGTTTATTGGGGACAGGGGATGAGCAGTTCTTC. The V call is TRBV27, the J call TRBJ2-1; 10 positions agree with TRBD1. This CDR3 comprises 14 residues. Per germline, CDR1 MNHEY and CDR2 SMNVEV (reference sequence). J lost 8 bases, V lost 1 base, and 2 bases had no gene match.

This sequence joins TRBV7-9 and TRBJ2-7, with D possibly TRBD2 on 5 matching bases. The ends were cut back, 3 bases at V and 5 bases at J, with 11 bases in the middle. From germline, CDR1 is SEHNR and CDR2 FQNEAQ (reference sequence). This CDR3 region has 13 residues. CDR3 DNA: TGTGCCAGCAGCTTGGTCTCCGGGAACGAGCAGTACGTC. Translated: CASSLVSGNEQYV.

This clonotype was counted ten times or more. The rearrangement joins TRBV7-3 to TRBJ1-1; D is unclear. The CDR3 contains 17 residues. Germline loops: CDR1 SGHTA, CDR2 FQGTGA. The V and J ends lost 0 bases and 0 bases respectively, with 14 bases between them. CDR3 protein: CASSLTRAARLNTEAFF. The CDR3 nucleotides read TGTGCCAGCAGCTTAACGCGGGCCGCCCGTCTGAACACTGAAGCTTTCTTT. The variable domain in full, with the rest retrieved from reference TRBV7-3 and TRBJ1-1, is GAGVSQTPSNKVTEKGKYVELRCDPISGHTALYWYRQSLGQGPEFLIYFQGTGAADDSGLPNDRFFAVRPEGSVSTLKIQRTERGDSAVYLCASSLTRAARLNTEAFFGQGTRLTVV.

Ten or more counts support this clonotype. The rearrangement uses TRBV19 and TRBJ2-3, with no clear D. Germline V gene lookup returns CDR1 LNHDA and CDR2 SQIVND (reference sequence). The CDR3 consists of 15 residues. The V and J ends lost 3 bases and 2 bases respectively, with 12 bases between them. The CDR3 bases are TGTGCCAGTAGTATGGGCAGAAGAAACACAGATACGCAGTATTTT. Its translation is CASSMGRRNTDTQYF.

This clonotype was recorded a few times. The CDR3 region has the DNA TGTGCCAGCAGCCAGGACAGGGGCGTCGAGCAGTACTTC. Translation: CASSQDRGVEQYF. The V call is TRBV7-3, the J call TRBJ2-7, with 9 bases identical to TRBD1. Looked up from germline, CDR1 is SGHTA and CDR2 is FQGTGA. CDR3 length equals 13 residues. V was pared by 5 bases and J by 6 bases, with 5 bases of the junction left unmatched.